The 21 T cell receptor beta chains listed next were all sequenced from one sample in a study of T cell changes during pregnancy in multiple sclerosis. The protocol was immunoSEQ multiplex PCR, while the TCRdb copy is restricted to in-frame clones and leaves out a portion. Here the sample spans about 48,000 clones, 94% being singletons. Sequencing was performed on CD4+ T cells from peripheral blood mononuclear cells, taken in the first trimester of pregnancy. These receptors came from a female donor with multiple sclerosis, enrolled in a pregnancy study.

The chain carries TRBV5-1 and TRBJ2-7; 7 bases line up with TRBD2. Germline V gene sequence: CDR1 SGHRS, CDR2 YFSETQ. This CDR3 comprises 14 residues. The V segment lost 6 bases and the J segment 6 bases; nucleotides outside the gene matches: 12. CDR3 bases: TGCGCCAGCAACCAAGGGACTACAATACTCGAGCAGTACTTC. It specifies CASNQGTTILEQYF. Full variable domain (outside the CDR3, taken from reference TRBV5-1 and TRBJ2-7): KAGVTQTPRYLIKTRGQQVTLSCSPISGHRSVSWYQQTPGQGLQFLFEYFSETQRNKGNFPGRFSGRQFSNSRSEMNVSTLELGDSALYLCASNQGTTILEQYFGPGTRLTVT.

The chain carries TRBV6-5 and TRBJ1-3; D perhaps matches TRBD1 (6 bases). Per the germline V gene, CDR1 is MNHEY and CDR2 is SVGAGI. Trimming pared 0 bases from V and 4 bases from J, leaving 10 bases between. The CDR3 is made up of 15 amino acids. CDR3 region: CASSYSGGAGNTIYF. The CDR3 DNA is TGTGCCAGCAGTTACTCGGGGGGGGCCGGAAACACCATATATTTT.

V is TRBV5-1 and J is TRBJ2-1, with D unclear. Trimming shortened V by 0 bases and J by 3 bases, and 16 bases separated the two germline ends. Germline V gene data show CDR1 as SGHRS and CDR2 as YFSETQ. This CDR3 region has 17 residues. CDR3 region: CASSLDPPLVNYNEQFF. The CDR3, as DNA: TGCGCCAGCAGCTTGGACCCTCCTCTAGTAAACTACAATGAGCAGTTCTTC.

The V gene is TRBV6-1, the J gene TRBJ1-4, with no clear D. From germline, CDR1 is MNHNS and CDR2 SASEGT. V was trimmed by 6 bases and J by 2 bases, leaving 10 bases between them. The CDR3 spans 14 residues. The CDR3 DNA is TGTGCCAGCAGGGGTAGCGGGACTAATGAAAAACTGTTTTTT. This translates into CASRGSGTNEKLFF.

This sequence joins TRBV5-8 and TRBJ2-1; TRBD1 agrees at 7 bases. From germline, CDR1 is SGHTS and CDR2 YDEGEE. The CDR3 loop spans 16 amino acids. J gave up 2 bases and V 6 bases, and 11 bases lay outside the gene matches. Written as DNA, the CDR3 is TGTGCCAGCATCGCAGGTGGGACAGCGACCTACAATGAGCAGTTCTTC. Amino acid sequence: CASIAGGTATYNEQFF.

V usage is TRBV4-1 and J usage is TRBJ2-7, with 10 positions matching TRBD2. The length of the CDR3 is 15 residues. V shed 5 bases, J shed 1 base, and the junction held 5 bases outside the gene matches. Germline-derived CDR1 and CDR2 are MGHRA and YSYEKL. In nucleotides, the CDR3 is TGCGCCAGCAGCACCCAAGCGGGGGGGTCCTACGAGCAGTACTTC. Protein product: CASSTQAGGSYEQYF.

The rearrangement links TRBV2 to TRBJ2-7, with D perhaps matching TRBD1 (6 bases). The CDR3 has 15 residues. Germline V gives CDR1 SNHLY, CDR2 FYNNEI. V shed 6 bases and J shed 0 bases, with 15 bases lying between them. CDR3 loop: CASRERQESSYEQYF. The DNA of the CDR3 is TGTGCCAGCAGGGAACGACAGGAGAGCTCCTACGAGCAGTACTTC.

V and J are TRBV6-6 and TRBJ2-3; TRBD2 matches 13 bases. V shed 6 bases, J shed 4 bases, and the junction held 7 bases outside the gene matches. This CDR3 is 16 amino acids long. Germline CDR1 reads MNHNY; CDR2 reads SVGAGI (reference sequence). CDR3 in amino acids: CASSRTSGGEPDTQYF. CDR3 DNA: TGTGCCAGCAGCCGCACTAGCGGGGGGGAGCCAGATACGCAGTATTTT.

The chain uses TRBV19 and TRBJ1-3; D remains ambiguous. The CDR3 totals 16 residues. V was trimmed by 5 bases and J by 2 bases, leaving 16 bases between them. Looked up from germline, CDR1 is LNHDA and CDR2 is SQIVND (reference sequence). CDR3 sequence reads: CASSATTFGAGNTIYF. The DNA for the CDR3 is TGTGCCAGTAGTGCAACCACATTCGGGGCTGGAAACACCATATATTTT. Full variable domain (missing parts from reference TRBV19 and TRBJ1-3): DGGITQSPKYLFRKEGQNVTLSCEQNLNHDAMYWYRQDPGQGLRLIYYSQIVNDFQKGDIAEGYSVSREKKESFPLTVTSAQKNPTAFYLCASSATTFGAGNTIYFGEGSWLTVV.

This chain uses TRBV6-1 with TRBJ2-1; no firm D call. CDR3 length equals 10 residues. Germline V lookup: CDR1 MNHNS, CDR2 SASEGT. Trimming shortened V by 6 bases and J by 9 bases, and 6 bases separated the two germline ends. CDR3 bases: TGTGCCAGCAGAGCGTTTGAGCAGTTCTTC. It codes for CASRAFEQFF.

The J gene is TRBJ2-5, the V gene TRBV9; 7 bases are shared with TRBD2. The V and J ends lost 1 base and 1 base, in that order; junction bases with no gene match: 4. CDR1 and CDR2 from the germline V gene are SGDLS and YYNGEE. This CDR3 has 15 residues. The CDR3 region is CASSVIGTTQETQYF. CDR3 in DNA: TGTGCCAGCAGCGTAATCGGGACTACCCAAGAGACCCAGTACTTC. Full variable domain (missing parts from reference TRBV9 and TRBJ2-5): DSGVTQTPKHLITATGQRVTLRCSPRSGDLSVYWYQQSLDQGLQFLIQYYNGEERAKGNILERFSAQQFPDLHSELNLSSLELGDSALYFCASSVIGTTQETQYFGPGTRLLVL.

The chain is built from TRBV4-1 and TRBJ1-3; 7 nucleotides line up with TRBD1. The germline V gene encodes CDR1 MGHRA and CDR2 YSYEKL. CDR3 length: 17 residues. Germline trimming cut 1 base from V and 0 bases from J; bases unmatched to any gene: 6. The CDR3 DNA sequence: TGCGCCAGCAGCCAAGGGGCGCACAGGGGCTCTGGAAACACCATATATTTT. Protein: CASSQGAHRGSGNTIYF.

The J gene is TRBJ1-5, the V gene TRBV19, with 7 bases matching TRBD1. The CDR3 is 14 residues long. V was pared by 6 bases and J by 3 bases, with 5 bases of the junction left unmatched. Germline V lookup: CDR1 LNHDA, CDR2 SQIVND (reference sequence). The CDR3: CASRKTGNNQPQHF. The CDR3, as DNA: TGTGCCAGTAGGAAGACAGGGAACAATCAGCCCCAGCATTTT.

The chain couples TRBV11-2 to TRBJ2-3; D gene uncertain. V was pared by 6 bases and J by 4 bases, with 11 bases between. The CDR3 runs 13 residues. The V gene's germline CDR1 is SGHAT and CDR2 FQNNGV. The CDR3 sequence: CASSPMFSDTQYF. The CDR3 region has the DNA TGTGCCAGCAGTCCCATGTTTTCAGATACGCAGTATTTT. Filled out from reference TRBV11-2 and TRBJ2-3, the complete variable domain reads EAGVAQSPRYKIIEKRQSVAFWCNPISGHATLYWYQQILGQGPKLLIQFQNNGVVDDSQLPKDRFSAERLKGVDSTLKIQPAKLEDSAVYLCASSPMFSDTQYFGPGTRLTVL.

This chain uses TRBV5-8 with TRBJ2-1, with D possibly being TRBD1 (6 bases). Germline V gene sequence: CDR1 SGHTS, CDR2 YDEGEE. Deletions cut 4 bases from V and 4 bases from J, with 15 bases between. This CDR3 has 15 residues. CDR3 DNA sequence: TGTGCCAGCAGCACCGGGACACCCTCATACAATGAGCAGTTCTTC. Translation gives CASSTGTPSYNEQFF.

The rearrangement uses TRBV11-3 and TRBJ2-7; tentative D call: TRBD1 (6 bases). Per germline, CDR1 SGHNT and CDR2 YENEEA. This CDR3 has 15 residues. V lost 1 base to trimming and J lost 1 base, with 11 bases between them. CDR3 region: CASSLGTADSYEQYF. DNA for the CDR3: TGTGCCAGCAGCTTAGGGACAGCCGATTCCTACGAGCAGTACTTC.

J is TRBJ1-1 and V is TRBV14; TRBD1 matches 11 bases. The CDR3 loop spans 19 amino acids. V trimming: 1 base; J trimming: 3 bases; junction bases outside the gene matches: 13. The germline V gene encodes CDR1 SGHDN and CDR2 FVKESK. CDR3 coding DNA: TGTGCCAGCAGCCAAGGGATAAGGACAGGGGGCGATGAGGACACTGAAGCTTTCTTT. It yields the protein CASSQGIRTGGDEDTEAFF.

J is TRBJ1-1 and V is TRBV2, with D tentatively TRBD1 (6 bases). The V and J ends lost 7 bases and 2 bases respectively, with 11 bases between them. The CDR3 extends over 13 amino acids. Germline V CDR1 and CDR2: SNHLY, FYNNEI. Here the CDR3 DNA reads TGTGCCAGCAACCCACAGGGTAACACTGAAGCTTTCTTT. Translation gives CASNPQGNTEAFF.

The chain is built from TRBV6-1 and TRBJ1-1; D is undetermined. The CDR3 is 11 residues long. CDR1 and CDR2 (germline): MNHNS, SASEGT. V was pared by 7 bases and J by 6 bases, with 9 bases between. The CDR3 loop is CASMGRAEAFF. The CDR3 nucleotides read TGTGCCAGCATGGGGAGGGCTGAAGCTTTCTTT.

The chain combines TRBV2 with TRBJ1-6, with TRBD1 as a possible D gene (5 bases). Germline CDR1 is SNHLY and CDR2 is FYNNEI. The CDR3 has 13 amino acids. Trimming pared 7 bases from V and 12 bases from J, leaving 16 bases between. The CDR3 region is CASNRGFGGPLHF. The CDR3 bases are TGTGCCAGCAACCGAGGATTCGGGGGACCCCTCCACTTT.

This rearrangement joins TRBV19 to TRBJ1-1; D is unresolved. The CDR3 is 15 amino acids. The germline CDR1 and CDR2 sequences are LNHDA and SQIVND (reference sequence). Trimming left V 3 bases short and J 4 bases short, with 15 bases between. For the CDR3, the DNA is TGTGCCAGTAGTATGTCCGGGGTTCGGTTCACTGAAGCTTTCTTT. It encodes CASSMSGVRFTEAFF.